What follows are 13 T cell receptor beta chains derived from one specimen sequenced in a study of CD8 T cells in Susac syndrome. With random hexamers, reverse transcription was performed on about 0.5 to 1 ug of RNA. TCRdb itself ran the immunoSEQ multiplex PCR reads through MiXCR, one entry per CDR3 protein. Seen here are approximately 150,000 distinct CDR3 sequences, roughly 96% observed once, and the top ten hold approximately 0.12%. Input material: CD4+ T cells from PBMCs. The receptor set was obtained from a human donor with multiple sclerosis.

The CDR3 loop reads CSARSPRGGVSYEQYF. The CDR3 bases are TGCAGTGCTAGATCCCCTCGTGGCGGGGTCTCCTACGAGCAGTACTTC. V usage is TRBV20-1 and J usage is TRBJ2-7; D might be TRBD2 (6 bases). CDR1 DFQATT and CDR2 SNEGSKA come from the germline V gene (reference sequence). This CDR3 contains 16 residues. Trimming removed 2 bases at V and 0 bases at J, with 17 bases between.

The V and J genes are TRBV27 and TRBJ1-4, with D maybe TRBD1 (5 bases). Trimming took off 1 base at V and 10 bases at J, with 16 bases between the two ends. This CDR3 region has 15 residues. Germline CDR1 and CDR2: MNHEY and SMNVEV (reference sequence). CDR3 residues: CASSLFRTGERKLFF. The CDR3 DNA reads TGTGCCAGCAGTTTATTTCGTACAGGAGAGAGAAAACTGTTTTTT.

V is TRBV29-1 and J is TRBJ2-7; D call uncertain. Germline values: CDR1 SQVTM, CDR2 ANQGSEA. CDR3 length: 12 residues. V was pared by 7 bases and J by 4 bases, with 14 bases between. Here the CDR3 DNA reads TGCAGCGGTGTGACTTTTGGGTACGAGCAGTACTTC. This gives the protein CSGVTFGYEQYF.

The DNA for the CDR3 is TGTGCCAGCAGCTTAGATCCGGGCCGCGATGAGCAGTTCTTC. Protein sequence: CASSLDPGRDEQFF. V usage is TRBV7-2 and J usage is TRBJ2-1; D is unresolved. This CDR3 contains 14 residues. Trimming took off 1 base at V and 8 bases at J, with 12 bases between the two ends. Germline V lookup: CDR1 SGHTA, CDR2 FQGNSA.

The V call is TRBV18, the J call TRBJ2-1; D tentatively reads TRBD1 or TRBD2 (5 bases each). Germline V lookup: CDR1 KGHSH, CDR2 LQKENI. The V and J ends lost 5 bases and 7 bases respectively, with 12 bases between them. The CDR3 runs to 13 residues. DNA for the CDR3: TGTGCCAGCTCATCGGGACCGAAAAATGAGCAGTTCTTC. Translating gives CASSSGPKNEQFF.

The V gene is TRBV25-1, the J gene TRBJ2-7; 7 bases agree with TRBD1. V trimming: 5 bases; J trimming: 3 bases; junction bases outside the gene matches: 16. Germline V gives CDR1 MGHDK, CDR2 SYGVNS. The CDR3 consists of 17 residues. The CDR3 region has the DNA TGTGCCAGCAGTTTCGGCCAACAGGGGATGATCTACTACGAGCAGTACTTC. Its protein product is CASSFGQQGMIYYEQYF.

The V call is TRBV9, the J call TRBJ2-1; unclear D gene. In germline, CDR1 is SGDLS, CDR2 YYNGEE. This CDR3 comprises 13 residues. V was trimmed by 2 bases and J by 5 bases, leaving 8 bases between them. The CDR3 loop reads CASSVAGHNEQFF. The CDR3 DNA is TGTGCCAGCAGCGTGGCAGGCCACAATGAGCAGTTCTTC. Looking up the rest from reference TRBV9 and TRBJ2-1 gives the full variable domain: DSGVTQTPKHLITATGQRVTLRCSPRSGDLSVYWYQQSLDQGLQFLIQYYNGEERAKGNILERFSAQQFPDLHSELNLSSLELGDSALYFCASSVAGHNEQFFGPGTRLTVL.

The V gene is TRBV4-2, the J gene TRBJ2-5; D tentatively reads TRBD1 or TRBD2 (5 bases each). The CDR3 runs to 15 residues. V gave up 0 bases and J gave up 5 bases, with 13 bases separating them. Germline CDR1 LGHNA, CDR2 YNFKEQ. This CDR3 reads CASSQDSLEGETQYF. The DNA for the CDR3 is TGTGCCAGCAGCCAAGATTCCCTCGAGGGGGAGACCCAGTACTTC.

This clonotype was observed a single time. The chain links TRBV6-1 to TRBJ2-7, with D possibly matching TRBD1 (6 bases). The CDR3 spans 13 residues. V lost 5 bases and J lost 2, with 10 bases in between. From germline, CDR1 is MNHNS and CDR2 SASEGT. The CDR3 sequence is CASSRDRPYEQYF. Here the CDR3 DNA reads TGTGCCAGCAGTCGAGACAGGCCCTACGAGCAGTACTTC.

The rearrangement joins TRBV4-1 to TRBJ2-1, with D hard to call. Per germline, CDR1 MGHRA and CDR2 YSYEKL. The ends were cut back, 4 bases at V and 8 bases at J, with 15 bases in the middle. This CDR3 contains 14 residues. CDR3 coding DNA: TGCGCCAGCAGCCGCATCACCCCTCTTGATGAGCAGTTCTTC. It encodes CASSRITPLDEQFF.

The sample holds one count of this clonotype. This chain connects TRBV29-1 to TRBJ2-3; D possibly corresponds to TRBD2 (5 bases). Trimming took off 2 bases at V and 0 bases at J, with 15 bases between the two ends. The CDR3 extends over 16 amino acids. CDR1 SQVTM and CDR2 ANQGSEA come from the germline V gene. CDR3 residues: CSVEPWERASTDTQYF. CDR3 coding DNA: TGCAGCGTTGAACCCTGGGAGCGCGCTAGCACAGATACGCAGTATTTT.

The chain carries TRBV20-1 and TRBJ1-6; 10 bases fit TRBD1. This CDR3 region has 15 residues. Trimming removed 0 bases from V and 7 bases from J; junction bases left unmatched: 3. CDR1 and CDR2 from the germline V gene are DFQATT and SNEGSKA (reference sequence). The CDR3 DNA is TGCAGTGCTAGAGATAGGACAGGGGGGAATTCACCCCTCCACTTT. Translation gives CSARDRTGGNSPLHF.

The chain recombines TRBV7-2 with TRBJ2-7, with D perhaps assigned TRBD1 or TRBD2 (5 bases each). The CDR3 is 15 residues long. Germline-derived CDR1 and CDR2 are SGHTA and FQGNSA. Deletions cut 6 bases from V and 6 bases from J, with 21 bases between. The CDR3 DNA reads TGTGCCAGCAGGAGAGCAGTTGGGGACCCAGGCGAGCAGTACTTC. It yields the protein CASRRAVGDPGEQYF.